Below, 25 T cell receptor beta chains from the same sample are listed, as sequenced in a study of blood T cell repertoires in COVID-19. TCRdb keeps only in-frame clones here, not all; method: immunoSEQ multiplex PCR. The sample records a few hundred thousand clones, about 86% being singletons. The sample comprised PBMCs or T cells enriched from blood (not recorded which). The receptors were gathered from a woman aged 50 to 65 who had recovered from COVID-19.

The chain is built from TRBV2 and TRBJ1-2; 7 nucleotides line up with TRBD1. CDR1 and CDR2 (germline): SNHLY, FYNNEI. The CDR3 is 12 amino acids. The V gene end was trimmed by 6 bases and the J gene end by 8 bases; junction bases not matched to a gene: 6. In nucleotides, the CDR3 is TGTGCCAGCAGCCCGGACAGGCTCGGCTACACCTTC. Amino acid sequence: CASSPDRLGYTF.

The chain recombines TRBV28 with TRBJ1-1; 10 bases are a match to TRBD1. This CDR3 is built from 16 residues. Germline CDR1 is MDHEN and CDR2 is SYDVKM. V shed 5 bases, J shed 1 base, and the junction held 7 bases outside the gene matches. In nucleotides, the CDR3 is TGTGCCAGCAGTAGGGGGGACAGGGGCAAGAACACTGAAGCTTTCTTT. Encoded protein: CASSRGDRGKNTEAFF. The variable domain in full, with the rest retrieved from reference TRBV28 and TRBJ1-1, is DVKVTQSSRYLVKRTGEKVFLECVQDMDHENMFWYRQDPGLGLRLIYFSYDVKMKEKGDIPEGYSVSREKKERFSLILESASTNQTSMYLCASSRGDRGKNTEAFFGQGTRLTVV.

V and J are TRBV29-1 and TRBJ2-7; a weak D match, TRBD1 (7 bases). The V gene's germline CDR1 is SQVTM and CDR2 ANQGSEA. CDR3 length: 14 amino acids. Deletions cut 7 bases from V and 3 bases from J, with 19 bases between. The CDR3 bases are TGCAGCGCCTGCAAGGCAGGGGGGAGCTACGAGCAGTACTTC. It is translated as CSACKAGGSYEQYF.

This clone was detected only once. This chain uses TRBV28 with TRBJ1-4; 11 bases match TRBD1. Germline CDR1 is MDHEN and CDR2 is SYDVKM. The CDR3 sequence is 16 residues long. The ends lost 6 bases at V and 6 bases at J; junction bases unmatched: 9. CDR3 sequence: CASRNYPGQGDEKLFF. CDR3 DNA sequence: TGTGCCAGCAGAAACTATCCGGGACAGGGGGATGAAAAACTGTTTTTT.

V and J are TRBV29-1 and TRBJ1-1; 8 nucleotides match TRBD1. V shed 6 bases and J 2 bases; nucleotides not matched to a gene: 17. The CDR3 has 17 amino acids. The germline V gene has CDR1 SQVTM and CDR2 ANQGSEA. Here the CDR3 reads CSVALPGQVFINTEAFF. The CDR3 region has the DNA TGCAGCGTGGCTTTACCGGGACAGGTCTTTATTAACACTGAAGCTTTCTTT.

V usage is TRBV3-1 (or the pseudogene TRBV3-2) and J usage is TRBJ2-5, with a tentative D call TRBD2 (6 bases). Trimming removed 0 bases at V and 10 bases at J, with 15 bases between. The CDR3 length is 14 residues. Germline V gene lookup returns CDR1 LGHDT and CDR2 YNNKEL (reference sequence). In DNA form, the CDR3 reads TGTGCCAGCAGCCAAGATCCCCCGGGGGAGGTCCAGTACTTC. Translation: CASSQDPPGEVQYF.

This clone has ten or more counts. The rearrangement uses TRBV2 and TRBJ1-6; TRBD1 might be the D (5 bases). The CDR3 runs 15 residues. The germline gives CDR1 SNHLY, CDR2 FYNNEI. V was trimmed by 5 bases and J by 9 bases, leaving 17 bases between them. The CDR3 region is CASSSNRNSGSPLHF. The CDR3 DNA reads as TGTGCCAGCAGTTCAAACAGGAACTCCGGTTCACCCCTCCACTTT.

This clone was detected only a few times. This rearrangement joins TRBV3-1 (or the pseudogene TRBV3-2) to TRBJ1-1, with TRBD1 matching over 10 bases. V was pared by 5 bases and J by 6 bases, with 9 bases of the junction left unmatched. CDR3 length equals 15 residues. Per germline, CDR1 LGHDT and CDR2 YNNKEL (reference sequence). The CDR3 region is CASSWLGTGVAEAFF. Written as DNA, the CDR3 is TGTGCCAGCAGCTGGCTCGGGACAGGGGTCGCTGAAGCTTTCTTT.

J is TRBJ1-2 and V is TRBV5-5, with 11 nucleotides matching TRBD1. The CDR3 loop spans 15 amino acids. CDR1 and CDR2 (germline): SGHKS, YYEKEE (reference sequence). The junction had 5 bases not matched to a gene; V was cut back by 0 bases and J by 7 bases. CDR3 residues: CASSLGDRGLLGYTF. CDR3 sequence (DNA): TGTGCCAGCAGCTTGGGGGACAGGGGGTTGCTTGGCTACACCTTC. The full variable domain, with the rest looked up from reference TRBV5-5 and TRBJ1-2, is DAGVTQSPTHLIKTRGQQVTLRCSPISGHKSVSWYQQVLGQGPQFIFQYYEKEERGRGNFPDRFSARQFPNYSSELNVNALLLGDSALYLCASSLGDRGLLGYTFGSGTRLTVV.

The V and J genes are TRBV7-3 and TRBJ2-3; 9 nucleotides line up with TRBD2. The CDR3 sequence is 17 residues long. Germline assignment: CDR1 SGHTA and CDR2 FQGTGA. The junction had 10 bases not matched to a gene; V was cut back by 0 bases and J by 6 bases. CDR3 region: CASSLTRDSGGRDTQYF. As DNA, the CDR3 is TGTGCCAGCAGCTTAACCCGGGATAGCGGGGGTAGGGATACGCAGTATTTT.

The chain uses TRBV2 and TRBJ2-3, with TRBD2 identical over 8 bases. CDR3 length equals 17 residues. Germline values: CDR1 SNHLY, CDR2 FYNNEI. The V segment lost 4 bases and the J segment 5 bases; nucleotides outside the gene matches: 14. CDR3 sequence reads: CASSGVAGLELLDTQYF. Written as DNA, the CDR3 is TGTGCCAGCAGTGGTGTAGCGGGGTTGGAGTTGTTAGATACGCAGTATTTT.

As regards this clone: Other DNA sequences from this sample encode an identical CDR3 as well. The chain recombines TRBV5-6 with TRBJ2-1, with a tentative D call TRBD2 (7 bases). Germline V CDR1 and CDR2: SGHDT, YYEEEE. The CDR3 is made up of 16 amino acids. Between the trimmed V and J ends, which lost 0 bases and 2 bases, there was a span of 12 bases. CDR3 bases: TGTGCCAGCAGCTTGGACCGGGGGGCTACCTACAATGAGCAGTTCTTC. Translating gives CASSLDRGATYNEQFF.

The J gene is TRBJ1-2, the V gene TRBV2; 12 positions agree with TRBD1. The CDR3 has 14 amino acids. Germline V lookup: CDR1 SNHLY, CDR2 FYNNEI. The V gene end was trimmed by 6 bases and the J gene end by 5 bases; junction bases not matched to a gene: 4. Here the CDR3 DNA reads TGTGCCAGCAGAGGGACAGGGGGCCGGTATGGCTACACCTTC. This gives the protein CASRGTGGRYGYTF.

The sample holds many counts of this clone. The chain has TRBV5-1 and TRBJ1-1; 7 bases are shared with TRBD1. This CDR3 comprises 15 residues. V lost 2 bases, J lost 1 base, and 5 bases stayed unmatched. Germline V gives CDR1 SGHRS, CDR2 YFSETQ. CDR3 residues: CASSLRTGGNTEAFF. CDR3 in DNA: TGCGCCAGCAGCTTACGGACAGGAGGGAACACTGAAGCTTTCTTT.

The chain employs TRBV7-2 and TRBJ1-1, with a weak D call TRBD1 (5 bases). The V gene lost 6 bases and the J gene lost 0 bases, with 14 bases spanning the gap. From germline, CDR1 is SGHTA and CDR2 FQGNSA. This CDR3 comprises 15 residues. The CDR3 reads CASRLNARVNTEAFF. As DNA, the CDR3 is TGTGCCAGCAGGCTCAACGCCAGGGTGAACACTGAAGCTTTCTTT.

The chain carries TRBV24-1 and TRBJ1-5, with TRBD1 identical over 8 bases. The CDR3 loop spans 16 amino acids. Germline loops: CDR1 KGHDR, CDR2 SFDVKD. Unmatched junction bases numbered 7, after V lost 3 bases and J lost 4 bases. CDR3 coding DNA: TGTGCCACCAGTGATGCCGGACAGGGACTAAATCAGCCCCAGCATTTT. This encodes CATSDAGQGLNQPQHF.

The gene calls are TRBV7-2 and TRBJ1-2; D ambiguous. The CDR3 consists of 14 residues. The V end was cut by 4 bases, the J end by 0 bases, with 9 bases between. Germline V CDR1 and CDR2: SGHTA, FQGNSA. CDR3 loop: CASSSEGANYGYTF. The CDR3 nucleotides read TGTGCCAGCAGCTCGGAAGGAGCTAACTATGGCTACACCTTC. The full variable domain, rest sourced from reference TRBV7-2 and TRBJ1-2, is GAGVSQSPSNKVTEKGKDVELRCDPISGHTALYWYRQSLGQGLEFLIYFQGNSAPDKSGLPSDRFSAERTGGSVSTLTIQRTQQEDSAVYLCASSSEGANYGYTFGSGTRLTVV.

The J gene is TRBJ2-5, the V gene TRBV12-5; TRBD1 might be the D (6 bases). This CDR3 has 16 residues. The germline V and J ends were trimmed by 6 bases and 4 bases, with 21 bases remaining between them. Germline CDR1 and CDR2: LGHNT and FRNRAP. The CDR3 loop is CASGSGTNPLLETQYF. The CDR3 DNA reads TGTGCTAGTGGCTCAGGGACAAACCCTCTTCTAGAGACCCAGTACTTC.

The chain has TRBV4-2 and TRBJ1-5; D unresolved. Trimming cost V 3 bases and J 5 bases, with 14 bases left between them. This CDR3 contains 15 residues. Per the germline V gene, CDR1 is LGHNA and CDR2 is YNFKEQ. Here the CDR3 DNA reads TGTGCCAGCAGCCACACCTTCGGAGTGGATCAGCCCCAGCATTTT. Its protein is CASSHTFGVDQPQHF.

V gene TRBV10-3 combines with J gene TRBJ1-1, with D possibly being TRBD1 (5 bases). Germline CDR1 and CDR2: ENHRY and SYGVKD. The CDR3 contains 13 residues. Trimming cost V 11 bases and J 9 bases, with 22 bases left between them. CDR3 sequence reads: CAASGGPNRKAFF. The CDR3, as DNA: TGTGCCGCCAGCGGGGGACCGAATCGTAAAGCTTTCTTT.

The chain is built from TRBV19 and TRBJ2-7; 7 positions agree with TRBD1. V gave up 7 bases and J gave up 0 bases; unmatched junction bases: 9. CDR3 length: 15 amino acids. The germline V gene has CDR1 LNHDA and CDR2 SQIVND (reference sequence). CDR3 loop: CASTPGTASSYEQYF. The DNA of the CDR3 is TGTGCCAGTACCCCTGGGACAGCTAGCTCCTACGAGCAGTACTTC.

The chain combines TRBV7-2 with TRBJ1-4; the match to TRBD1 covers 7 bases. Germline V CDR1 and CDR2: SGHTA, FQGNSA. The CDR3 loop spans 14 amino acids. The ends lost 8 bases at V and 5 bases at J; junction bases unmatched: 8. CDR3 in amino acids: CASRLQGRNEKLFF. In DNA form, the CDR3 reads TGTGCCAGCCGATTACAGGGGAGGAATGAAAAACTGTTTTTT. Drawing the rest from reference TRBV7-2 and TRBJ1-4, the complete variable domain is GAGVSQSPSNKVTEKGKDVELRCDPISGHTALYWYRQSLGQGLEFLIYFQGNSAPDKSGLPSDRFSAERTGGSVSTLTIQRTQQEDSAVYLCASRLQGRNEKLFFGSGTQLSVL.

The CDR3 region has the DNA TGTGCCAGCGGTAGCAGGGGGCGGGACGCTGAAGCTTTCTTT. Residues: CASGSRGRDAEAFF. This rearrangement joins TRBV6-5 to TRBJ1-1, with 8 bases identical to TRBD1. The CDR3 spans 14 residues. Germline trimming cut 8 bases from V and 6 bases from J; bases unmatched to any gene: 11. Germline CDR1 and CDR2: MNHEY and SVGAGI.

About this clone itself: Compared with germline, one end of the junction differs, possibly owing to a read error. The CDR3 loop is CASSLYCRDRDF. The CDR3 bases are TGTGCCAGCAGTTTATATTGCCGGGACAGAGACTTC. The J gene is TRBJ2-4, the V gene TRBV28; 7 bases are shared with TRBD1. CDR3 length: 12 residues. CDR1 MDHEN and CDR2 SYDVKM come from the germline V gene.

The chain combines TRBV19 with TRBJ1-5, with TRBD1 matching 7 bases. V lost 3 bases and J lost 7; bases outside the gene matches: 9. Germline V gene lookup returns CDR1 LNHDA and CDR2 SQIVND (reference sequence). CDR3 length equals 15 residues. The CDR3 reads CASSMGTASGQPQHF. The DNA for the CDR3 is TGTGCCAGTAGTATGGGGACAGCCTCGGGGCAGCCCCAGCATTTT.